This T cell receptor beta chain was obtained from a study of sequential checkpoint blockade in melanoma. Looking at the study overall: Randomization was 1:1 between first-line nivolumab→ipilimumab and ipilimumab→nivolumab. After both sequences, patients received maintenance nivolumab.

Trimming took off 4 bases at V and 2 bases at J, with 12 bases between the two ends. This CDR3 contains 13 residues. Germline V gene lookup returns CDR1 GTSNPN and CDR2 SVGIG (reference sequence). Generated by immunoSEQ multiplex PCR, the TCRdb table keeps only in-frame clones and is missing some. The sample has 13,000 or so clones; around 69% are singletons. Noted treatment: randomized to nivolumab then ipilimumab (arm A) or the reverse (arm B). None of the patients previously received DNA-damaging chemotherapy. Sorted cells were live CD3+CD8+, lacking CD19 and CD56, from PBMCs. The source of this sequence is a human donor with melanoma. This chain connects TRBV30 to TRBJ2-7, with D perhaps TRBD2 (5 bases). The source material was CD8+ T cells sorted from blood (inferred from file names), sampled from a patient given nivolumab and ipilimumab in sequence. The chain's CDR3 is CAWNGVNTYEQYF. For the CDR3, the DNA is TGTGCCTGGAACGGGGTTAATACCTACGAGCAGTACTTC.